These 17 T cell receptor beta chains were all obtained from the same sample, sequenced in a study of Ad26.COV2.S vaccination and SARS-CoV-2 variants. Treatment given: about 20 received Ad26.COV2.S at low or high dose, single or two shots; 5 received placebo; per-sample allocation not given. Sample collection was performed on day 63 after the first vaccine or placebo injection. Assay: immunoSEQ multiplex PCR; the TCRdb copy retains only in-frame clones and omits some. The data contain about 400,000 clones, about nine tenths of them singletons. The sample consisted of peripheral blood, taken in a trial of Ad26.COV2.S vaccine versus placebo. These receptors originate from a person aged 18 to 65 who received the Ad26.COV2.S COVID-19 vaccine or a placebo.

CDR3 coding DNA: TGTGCCAGCAGTACTAAGGGACCGATACAAGAGACCCAGTACTTC. It encodes CASSTKGPIQETQYF. The chain links TRBV2 to TRBJ2-5; D assignment may be TRBD1 or TRBD2 (5 bases each). The germline V gene encodes CDR1 SNHLY and CDR2 FYNNEI. The ends were cut back, 5 bases at V and 2 bases at J, with 15 bases in the middle. This CDR3 has 15 residues. The complete variable domain, with remaining parts taken from reference TRBV2 and TRBJ2-5, reads EPEVTQTPSHQVTQMGQEVILRCVPISNHLYFYWYRQILGQKVEFLVSFYNNEISEKSEIFDDQFSVERPDGSNFTLKIRSTKLEDSAMYFCASSTKGPIQETQYFGPGTRLLVL.

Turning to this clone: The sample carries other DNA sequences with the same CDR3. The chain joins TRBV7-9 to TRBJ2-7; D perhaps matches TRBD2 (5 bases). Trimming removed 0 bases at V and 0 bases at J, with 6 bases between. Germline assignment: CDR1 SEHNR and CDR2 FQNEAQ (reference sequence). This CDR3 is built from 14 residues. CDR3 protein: CASSLAGSSYEQYF. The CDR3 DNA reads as TGTGCCAGCAGCTTAGCAGGGAGCTCCTACGAGCAGTACTTC.

The CDR3 sequence: CASSPTGKGVTNEKLFF. DNA for the CDR3: TGTGCCAGTAGCCCAACAGGAAAAGGGGTGACTAATGAAAAACTGTTTTTT. The chain couples TRBV19 to TRBJ1-4; maybe TRBD1 (5 bases). The CDR3 has 17 amino acids. V was clipped by 6 bases and J by 2 bases, with 19 bases between them. Germline V gene sequence: CDR1 LNHDA, CDR2 SQIVND (reference sequence).

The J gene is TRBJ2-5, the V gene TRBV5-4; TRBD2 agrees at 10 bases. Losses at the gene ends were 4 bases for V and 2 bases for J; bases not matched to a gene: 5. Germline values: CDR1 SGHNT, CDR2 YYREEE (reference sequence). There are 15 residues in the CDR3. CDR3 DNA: TGTGCCAGCAGCCCAGCGGGGGGGAGGCAAGAGACCCAGTACTTC. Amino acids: CASSPAGGRQETQYF.

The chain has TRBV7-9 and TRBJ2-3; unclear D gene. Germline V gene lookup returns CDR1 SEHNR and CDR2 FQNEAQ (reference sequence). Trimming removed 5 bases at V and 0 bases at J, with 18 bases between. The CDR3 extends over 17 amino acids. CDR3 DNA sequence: TGTGCCAGCAGCCAACAGCGTCGTGGGTCGAGCACAGATACGCAGTATTTT. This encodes CASSQQRRGSSTDTQYF.

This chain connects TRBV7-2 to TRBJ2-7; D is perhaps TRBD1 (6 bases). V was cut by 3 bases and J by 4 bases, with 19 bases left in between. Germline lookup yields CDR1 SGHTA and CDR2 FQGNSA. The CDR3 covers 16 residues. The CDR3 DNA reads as TGTGCCAGCAGCTTGTTTAGTGGGGCAGGGGATTACGAGCAGTACTTC. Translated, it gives CASSLFSGAGDYEQYF. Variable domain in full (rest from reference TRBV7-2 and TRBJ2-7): GAGVSQSPSNKVTEKGKDVELRCDPISGHTALYWYRQSLGQGLEFLIYFQGNSAPDKSGLPSDRFSAERTGGSVSTLTIQRTQQEDSAVYLCASSLFSGAGDYEQYFGPGTRLTVT.

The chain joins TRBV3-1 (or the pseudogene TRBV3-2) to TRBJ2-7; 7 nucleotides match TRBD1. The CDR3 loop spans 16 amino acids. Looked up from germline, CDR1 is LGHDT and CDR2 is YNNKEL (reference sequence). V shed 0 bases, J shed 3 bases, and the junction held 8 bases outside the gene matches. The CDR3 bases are TGTGCCAGCAGCCAAGAGGGGACAGCCCTCTTCTACGAGCAGTACTTC. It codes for CASSQEGTALFYEQYF.

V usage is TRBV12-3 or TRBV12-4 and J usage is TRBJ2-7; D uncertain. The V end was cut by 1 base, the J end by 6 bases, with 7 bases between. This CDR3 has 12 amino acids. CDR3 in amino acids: CASSLVGSEQYF. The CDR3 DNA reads TGTGCCAGCAGTTTAGTGGGCAGCGAGCAGTACTTC.

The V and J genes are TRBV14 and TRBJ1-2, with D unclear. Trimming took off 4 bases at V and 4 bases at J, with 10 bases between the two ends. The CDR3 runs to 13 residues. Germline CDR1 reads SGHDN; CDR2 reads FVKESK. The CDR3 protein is CASSPIWGYGYTF. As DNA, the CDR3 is TGTGCCAGCAGCCCCATTTGGGGCTATGGCTACACCTTC.

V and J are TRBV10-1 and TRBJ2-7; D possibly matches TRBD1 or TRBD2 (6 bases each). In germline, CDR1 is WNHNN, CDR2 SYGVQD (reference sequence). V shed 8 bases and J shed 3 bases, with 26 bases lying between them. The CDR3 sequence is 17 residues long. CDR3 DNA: TGCGCCAGCTCTGGGGAGGCAGGGGTCCTGGGAATCTACGAGCAGTACTTC. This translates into CASSGEAGVLGIYEQYF.

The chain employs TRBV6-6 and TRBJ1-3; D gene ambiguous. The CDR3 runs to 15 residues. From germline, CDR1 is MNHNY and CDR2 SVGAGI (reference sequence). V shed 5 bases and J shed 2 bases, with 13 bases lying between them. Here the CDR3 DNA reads TGTGCCAGCAGTCGCGGTGGGGATCCTGGAAACACCATATATTTT. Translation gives CASSRGGDPGNTIYF.

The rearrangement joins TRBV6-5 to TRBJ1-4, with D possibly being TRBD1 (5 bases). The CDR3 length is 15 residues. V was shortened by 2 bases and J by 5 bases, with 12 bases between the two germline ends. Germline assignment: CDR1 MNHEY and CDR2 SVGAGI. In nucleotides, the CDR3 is TGTGCCAGCAGTTACAGTTGGGGGGGAAATGAAAAACTGTTTTTT. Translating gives CASSYSWGGNEKLFF.

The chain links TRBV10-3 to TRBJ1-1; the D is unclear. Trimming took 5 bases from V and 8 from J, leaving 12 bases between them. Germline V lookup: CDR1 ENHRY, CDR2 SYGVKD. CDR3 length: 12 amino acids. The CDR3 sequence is CAISPDWREAFF. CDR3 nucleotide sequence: TGTGCCATCAGTCCTGACTGGAGGGAAGCTTTCTTT.

In DNA form, the CDR3 reads TGTGCCAGCAGCTCCGCGGGACAGGAGATCTATGGCTACACCTTC. The encoded protein is CASSSAGQEIYGYTF. This chain joins TRBV5-8 and TRBJ1-2; 8 nucleotides match TRBD1. J gave up 4 bases and V 3 bases, and 8 bases lay outside the gene matches. Germline loops: CDR1 SGHTS, CDR2 YDEGEE. The CDR3 spans 15 residues.

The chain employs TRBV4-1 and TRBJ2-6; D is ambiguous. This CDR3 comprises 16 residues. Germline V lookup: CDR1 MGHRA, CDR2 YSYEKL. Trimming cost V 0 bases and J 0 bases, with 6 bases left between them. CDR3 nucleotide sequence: TGCGCCAGCAGCCAAGATTTTTTCTCTGGGGCCAACGTCCTGACTTTC. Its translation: CASSQDFFSGANVLTF.

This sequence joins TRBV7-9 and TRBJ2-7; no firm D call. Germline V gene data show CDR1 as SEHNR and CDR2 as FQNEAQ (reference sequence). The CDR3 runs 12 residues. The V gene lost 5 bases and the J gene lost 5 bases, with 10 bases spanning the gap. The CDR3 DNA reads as TGTGCCAGCAGCCCCCGCCCCGACGAGCAGTACTTC. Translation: CASSPRPDEQYF.

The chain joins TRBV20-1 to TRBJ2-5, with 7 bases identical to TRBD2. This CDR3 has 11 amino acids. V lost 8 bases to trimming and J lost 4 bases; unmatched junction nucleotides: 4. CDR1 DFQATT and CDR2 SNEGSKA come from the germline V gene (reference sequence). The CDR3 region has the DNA TGCAGTCCGCGCGGGGGAGAGACCCAGTACTTC. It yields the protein CSPRGGETQYF.